One sample yielded the 21 T cell receptor beta chains listed below, sequenced in a study of Tregs in tolerant kidney transplant recipients. The assay was immunoSEQ multiplex PCR, and TCRdb's table has in-frame clones only and misses some. The table has about 18,000 clones, over 50% seen once; the top ten hold approximately 3%. These receptors are not linked to any known antigen. What was sequenced was Tregs from blood cultured with allogeneic cells. The receptors originated from a human donor in good health.

Sample share makes this clone medium-sized (0.01 to 0.1%). This sequence joins TRBV2 and TRBJ2-5; TRBD2 might be the D (5 bases). Germline CDR1 is SNHLY and CDR2 is FYNNEI. The CDR3 runs to 15 residues. V lost 6 bases to trimming and J lost 1 base, with 15 bases between them. The CDR3 loop reads CASRQLVIPQETQYF. The CDR3, as DNA: TGTGCCAGCAGACAACTAGTCATCCCCCAAGAGACCCAGTACTTC.

The rearrangement uses TRBV18 and TRBJ1-1; TRBD1 might be the D (5 bases). The germline gives CDR1 KGHSH, CDR2 LQKENI. This CDR3 is 15 amino acids long. The V end lost 6 bases, the J end lost 4 bases, and 18 bases lay between the germline ends. CDR3 residues: CASSDLWGGGTEAFF. The CDR3 DNA reads as TGTGCCAGCTCGGACCTGTGGGGGGGAGGCACTGAAGCTTTCTTT.

The J gene is TRBJ2-1, the V gene TRBV5-4; 8 bases match TRBD2. Germline CDR1 reads SGHNT; CDR2 reads YYREEE (reference sequence). Losses at the gene ends were 0 bases for V and 0 bases for J; bases not matched to a gene: 5. There are 17 residues in the CDR3. The CDR3 sequence is CASSLAGTRSSYNEQFF. As DNA, the CDR3 is TGTGCCAGCAGCTTGGCCGGGACTAGGAGCTCCTACAATGAGCAGTTCTTC.

The CDR3 loop is CASSLIAGGPPNEQYF. DNA for the CDR3: TGTGCCAGCAGCTTGATCGCGGGAGGGCCCCCCAACGAGCAGTACTTC. The V gene is TRBV11-2, the J gene TRBJ2-7, with 9 bases matching TRBD2. Germline-derived CDR1 and CDR2 are SGHAT and FQNNGV. The CDR3 extends over 16 amino acids. Trimming removed 3 bases from V and 5 bases from J; junction bases left unmatched: 11.

There are a few counts of this clone. This chain connects TRBV18 to TRBJ1-2, with 8 nucleotides matching TRBD1. The CDR3 has 13 amino acids. The ends lost 8 bases at V and 4 bases at J; junction bases unmatched: 6. The germline gives CDR1 KGHSH, CDR2 LQKENI. The CDR3 protein is CASPRTGCYGYTF. The CDR3 bases are TGTGCCAGCCCTCGGACAGGGTGCTATGGCTACACCTTC.

The chain joins TRBV7-2 to TRBJ2-2, with TRBD2 as a possible D gene (6 bases). V was trimmed by 0 bases and J by 6 bases, leaving 11 bases between them. Germline values: CDR1 SGHTA, CDR2 FQGNSA. The CDR3 runs 15 residues. The CDR3 is CASSLAPGRPGELFF. The DNA for the CDR3 is TGTGCCAGCAGCTTAGCGCCTGGGAGGCCCGGGGAGCTGTTTTTT. The entire variable domain, with the rest obtained from reference TRBV7-2 and TRBJ2-2, is as follows: GAGVSQSPSNKVTEKGKDVELRCDPISGHTALYWYRQSLGQGLEFLIYFQGNSAPDKSGLPSDRFSAERTGGSVSTLTIQRTQQEDSAVYLCASSLAPGRPGELFFGEGSRLTVL.

This clone counts as medium-sized (0.01 to 0.1%). The J gene is TRBJ2-2, the V gene TRBV7-6, with a tentative D call TRBD2 (5 bases). This CDR3 has 15 amino acids. The V gene lost 3 bases and the J gene lost 3 bases, with 11 bases spanning the gap. The germline V gene encodes CDR1 SGHVS and CDR2 FNYEAQ. The CDR3 coding sequence is TGTGCCAGCAGCTTGAAACTAGACGACACCGGGGAGCTGTTTTTT. It yields the protein CASSLKLDDTGELFF.

The chain couples TRBV5-5 to TRBJ2-5; 13 nucleotides match TRBD2. CDR1 is SGHKS and CDR2 is YYEKEE in the germline V gene (reference sequence). The CDR3 has 16 residues. The trim removed 4 bases at V and 6 bases at J, leaving 9 bases unmatched. The CDR3 DNA sequence: TGTGCCAGCAGCAGGATGACTAGCGGGGGGTTGAAGACCCAGTACTTC. Translated: CASSRMTSGGLKTQYF. Supplemented by reference TRBV5-5 and TRBJ2-5, the full variable domain reads DAGVTQSPTHLIKTRGQQVTLRCSPISGHKSVSWYQQVLGQGPQFIFQYYEKEERGRGNFPDRFSARQFPNYSSELNVNALLLGDSALYLCASSRMTSGGLKTQYFGPGTRLLVL.

Many counts were recorded for this clone. This chain links TRBV7-3 with TRBJ2-1; D is ambiguous. Trimming removed 5 bases from V and 6 bases from J, with 17 bases in between. CDR3 size: 15 residues. In germline, CDR1 is SGHTA, CDR2 FQGTGA. CDR3 coding DNA: TGTGCCAGCAGCCCAGGTAGGCGACAACTCAATGAGCAGTTCTTC. As protein: CASSPGRRQLNEQFF.

This clone is large (0.1 to 1%) by share. The chain has TRBV5-4 and TRBJ1-2; TRBD1 is a possible D gene (5 bases). This CDR3 has 14 amino acids. CDR1 and CDR2 (germline): SGHNT, YYREEE (reference sequence). V was cut by 4 bases and J by 10 bases, with 20 bases left in between. CDR3 amino acids: CASSAGGPARYYTF. CDR3 nucleotide sequence: TGTGCCAGCAGCGCCGGGGGTCCCGCGAGGTACTACACCTTC. The full variable domain, in which reference TRBV5-4 and TRBJ1-2 provide the parts outside the CDR3, is ETGVTQSPTHLIKTRGQQVTLRCSSQSGHNTVSWYQQALGQGPQFIFQYYREEENGRGNFPPRFSGLQFPNYSSELNVNALELDDSALYLCASSAGGPARYYTFGSGTRLTVV.

This clone is medium-sized in the sample. This chain connects TRBV6-5 to TRBJ2-7; the match to TRBD1 covers 9 bases. The germline gives CDR1 MNHEY, CDR2 SVGAGI. V dropped 6 bases and J dropped 6; count of bases not matched to a gene: 9. This CDR3 contains 14 residues. Here the CDR3 reads CASSRGQGTFEQYF. CDR3 nucleotide sequence: TGTGCCAGCAGCCGTGGACAGGGGACATTCGAGCAGTACTTC.

By share of the sample, this clone is medium-sized. This chain uses TRBV18 with TRBJ2-7, with 7 nucleotides matching TRBD1. With 2 bases clipped from V and 3 bases from J, the junction kept 7 bases outside the gene matches. The CDR3 runs to 15 residues. Germline-derived CDR1 and CDR2 are KGHSH and LQKENI. In DNA form, the CDR3 reads TGTGCCAGCTCACCAAACGACAGGGCCAACTACGAGCAGTACTTC. As protein: CASSPNDRANYEQYF.

This chain joins TRBV14 and TRBJ1-2, with 8 bases lining up with TRBD1. V shed 6 bases, J shed 3 bases, and the junction held 3 bases outside the gene matches. The CDR3 loop spans 13 amino acids. Germline lookup yields CDR1 SGHDN and CDR2 FVKESK. The CDR3 loop is CASSRDRYYGYTF. For the CDR3, the DNA is TGTGCCAGCAGTCGGGACAGGTACTATGGCTACACCTTC.

V and J are TRBV11-2 and TRBJ1-3; no reliable D call. Germline V gene lookup returns CDR1 SGHAT and CDR2 FQNNGV. The CDR3 contains 16 residues. V was pared by 7 bases and J by 1 base, with 17 bases between. CDR3 DNA: TGTGCCAGCAAAGCAAACGCCGGGAGGTCTGGAAACACCATATATTTT. This sequence encodes CASKANAGRSGNTIYF.

This clone was counted ten times or more. The chain recombines TRBV5-1 with TRBJ2-1, with 9 bases matching TRBD1. The germline V gene has CDR1 SGHRS and CDR2 YFSETQ. This CDR3 has 16 residues. Trimming removed 6 bases from V and 3 bases from J; junction bases left unmatched: 10. CDR3 DNA sequence: TGCGCCAGCAAAAAACTTCCGGGACAGGGCTACAATGAGCAGTTCTTC. It translates to CASKKLPGQGYNEQFF.

The chain links TRBV2 to TRBJ1-5; 7 bases match TRBD1. CDR1 and CDR2 (germline): SNHLY, FYNNEI. The CDR3 covers 14 residues. Trimming removed 9 bases from V and 7 bases from J; junction bases left unmatched: 12. The CDR3 DNA reads as TGTGCCAGTAAAGACAGGGAGGGAGGGCAGCCCCAGCATTTT. It yields the protein CASKDREGGQPQHF.

V and J are TRBV29-1 and TRBJ2-3, with 12 bases identical to TRBD2. CDR1 is SQVTM and CDR2 is ANQGSEA in the germline V gene. This CDR3 spans 14 amino acids. V was pared by 3 bases and J by 4 bases, with 2 bases of the junction left unmatched. The CDR3 reads CSVDLAGGADTQYF. The DNA of the CDR3 is TGCAGCGTTGACCTAGCGGGAGGGGCAGATACGCAGTATTTT.

The rearrangement joins TRBV7-2 to TRBJ2-2; D remains unclear. This CDR3 region has 13 residues. Germline V lookup: CDR1 SGHTA, CDR2 FQGNSA. Trimming took 5 bases from V and 4 from J, leaving 8 bases between them. In DNA form, the CDR3 reads TGTGCCAGCAGCCGTACCTTCACCGGGGAGCTGTTTTTT. It specifies CASSRTFTGELFF. Supplemented by reference TRBV7-2 and TRBJ2-2, the full variable domain reads GAGVSQSPSNKVTEKGKDVELRCDPISGHTALYWYRQSLGQGLEFLIYFQGNSAPDKSGLPSDRFSAERTGGSVSTLTIQRTQQEDSAVYLCASSRTFTGELFFGEGSRLTVL.

In this sample, this clone is medium-sized. The rearrangement uses TRBV7-8 and TRBJ2-7; 7 bases match TRBD2. V was pared by 2 bases and J by 2 bases, with 6 bases of the junction left unmatched. In germline, CDR1 is SGHVS, CDR2 FQNEAQ. The CDR3 is 15 residues long. In DNA form, the CDR3 reads TGTGCCAGCAGCTTAATGTTAGCGGGTACCTACGAGCAGTACTTC. As protein: CASSLMLAGTYEQYF.

The chain combines TRBV6-1 with TRBJ2-7, with D unclear. CDR1 and CDR2 (germline): MNHNS, SASEGT. The length of the CDR3 is 12 residues. V lost 5 bases and J 1 base, leaving 6 bases between the germline ends. The CDR3 reads CASSTQSYEQYF. The CDR3 DNA is TGTGCCAGCAGTACCCAATCCTACGAGCAGTACTTC.

By frequency in the sample, this clone is medium-sized (0.01 to 0.1%). This CDR3 is also generated by other DNA sequences in the sample. The J gene is TRBJ2-3, the V gene TRBV6-5; D is unresolved. Trimming stripped 5 bases from V and 4 bases from J, with 4 bases between. The CDR3 has 11 residues. The germline CDR1 and CDR2 sequences are MNHEY and SVGAGI. This CDR3 reads CASSRADTQYF. CDR3 nucleotides: TGTGCCAGCAGTAGGGCAGATACGCAGTATTTT.